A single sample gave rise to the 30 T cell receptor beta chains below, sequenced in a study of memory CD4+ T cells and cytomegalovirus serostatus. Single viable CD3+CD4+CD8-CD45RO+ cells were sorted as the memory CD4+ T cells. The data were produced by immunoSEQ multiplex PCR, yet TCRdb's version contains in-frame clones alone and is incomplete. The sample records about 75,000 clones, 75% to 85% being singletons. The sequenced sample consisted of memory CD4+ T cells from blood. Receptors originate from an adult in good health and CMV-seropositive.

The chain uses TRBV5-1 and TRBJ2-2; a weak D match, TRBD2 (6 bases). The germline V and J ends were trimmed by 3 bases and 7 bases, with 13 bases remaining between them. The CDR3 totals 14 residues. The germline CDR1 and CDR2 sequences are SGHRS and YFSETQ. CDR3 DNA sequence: TGCGCCAGCAGCTCCCGGGAGATGGGCGGGGAGCTGTTTTTT. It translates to CASSSREMGGELFF.

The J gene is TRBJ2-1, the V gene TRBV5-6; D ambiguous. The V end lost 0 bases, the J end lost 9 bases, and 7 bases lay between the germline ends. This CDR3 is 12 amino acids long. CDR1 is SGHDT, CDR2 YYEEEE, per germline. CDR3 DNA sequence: TGTGCCAGCAGCTTGGTTGCAGGTGAGCAGTTCTTC. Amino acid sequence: CASSLVAGEQFF.

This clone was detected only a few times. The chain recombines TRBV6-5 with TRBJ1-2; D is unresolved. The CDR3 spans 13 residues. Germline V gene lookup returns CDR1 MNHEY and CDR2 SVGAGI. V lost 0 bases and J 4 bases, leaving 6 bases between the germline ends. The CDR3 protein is CASSYSLGYGYTF. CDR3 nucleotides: TGTGCCAGCAGTTACTCGTTGGGCTATGGCTACACCTTC.

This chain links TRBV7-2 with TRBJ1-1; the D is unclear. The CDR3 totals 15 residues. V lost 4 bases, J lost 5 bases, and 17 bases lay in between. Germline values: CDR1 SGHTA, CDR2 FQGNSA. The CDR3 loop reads CASSSAGWSGTEAFF. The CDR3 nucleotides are TGTGCCAGCAGCTCTGCGGGGTGGTCGGGGACTGAAGCTTTCTTT.

The CDR3 spells CASSLMGRGSYNEQFF. The CDR3 DNA reads as TGTGCCAGCAGCTTAATGGGCCGGGGCTCCTACAATGAGCAGTTCTTC. The chain has TRBV7-9 and TRBJ2-1; maybe TRBD2 (5 bases). V was shortened by 2 bases and J by 0 bases, with 11 bases between the two germline ends. Germline CDR1 reads SEHNR; CDR2 reads FQNEAQ (reference sequence). The CDR3 loop spans 16 amino acids.

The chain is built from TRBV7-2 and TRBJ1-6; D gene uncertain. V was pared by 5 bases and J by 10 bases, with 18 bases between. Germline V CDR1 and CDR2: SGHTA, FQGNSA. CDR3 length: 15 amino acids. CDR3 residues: CASSATGPPASPLHF. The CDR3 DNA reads TGTGCCAGCAGCGCCACCGGGCCCCCAGCCTCACCCCTCCACTTT.

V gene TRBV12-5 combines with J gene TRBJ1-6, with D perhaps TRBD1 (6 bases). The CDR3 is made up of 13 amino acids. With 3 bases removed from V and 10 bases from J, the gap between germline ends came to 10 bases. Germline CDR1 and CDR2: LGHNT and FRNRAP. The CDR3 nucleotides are TGTGCTAGTGGTTTAGAGGGGGAATCACCCCTCCACTTT. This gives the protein CASGLEGESPLHF.

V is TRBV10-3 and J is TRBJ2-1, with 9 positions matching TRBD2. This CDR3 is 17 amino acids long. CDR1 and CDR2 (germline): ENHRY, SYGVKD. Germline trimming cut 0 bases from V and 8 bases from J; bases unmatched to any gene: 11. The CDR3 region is CAISESRSGGREHEQFF. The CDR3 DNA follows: TGTGCCATCAGTGAGTCCCGGTCTGGCGGGAGGGAACATGAGCAGTTCTTC.

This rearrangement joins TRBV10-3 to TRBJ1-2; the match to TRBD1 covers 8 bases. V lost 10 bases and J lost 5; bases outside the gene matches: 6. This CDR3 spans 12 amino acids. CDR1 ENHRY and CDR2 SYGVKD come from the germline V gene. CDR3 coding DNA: TGTGCCACACAGGGGGACGGATATGGCTACACCTTC. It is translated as CATQGDGYGYTF.

The CDR3 DNA sequence: TGTGCCAGCAGCCGACGGACAGACTTCTATGGCTACACCTTC. Its translation: CASSRRTDFYGYTF. This rearrangement joins TRBV6-1 to TRBJ1-2; weak D call: TRBD1 (6 bases). Germline V CDR1 and CDR2: MNHNS, SASEGT. With 6 bases removed from V and 4 bases from J, the gap between germline ends came to 15 bases. CDR3 length: 14 amino acids.

The CDR3 loop is CASSLGGTDFNEQFF. The DNA for the CDR3 is TGTGCCAGCAGCTTGGGCGGGACTGATTTCAATGAGCAGTTCTTC. The chain is built from TRBV5-4 and TRBJ2-1; perhaps TRBD2 as D (6 bases). Germline V CDR1 and CDR2: SGHNT, YYREEE (reference sequence). This CDR3 has 15 residues. V was trimmed by 0 bases and J by 6 bases, leaving 13 bases between them.

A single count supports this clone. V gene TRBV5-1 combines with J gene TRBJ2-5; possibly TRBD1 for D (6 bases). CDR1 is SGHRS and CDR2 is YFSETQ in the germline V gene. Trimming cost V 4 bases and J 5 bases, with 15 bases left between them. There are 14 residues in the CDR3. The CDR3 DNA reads TGCGCCAGCAGCGAACAGGGTAATTCGGAGACCCAGTACTTC. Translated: CASSEQGNSETQYF.

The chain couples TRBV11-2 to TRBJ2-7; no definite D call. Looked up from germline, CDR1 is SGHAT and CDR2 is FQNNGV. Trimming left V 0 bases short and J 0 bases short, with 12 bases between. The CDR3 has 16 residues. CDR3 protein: CASSLEGQRSSYEQYV. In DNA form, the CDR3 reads TGTGCCAGCAGCTTAGAGGGTCAGAGATCCTCCTACGAGCAGTACGTC.

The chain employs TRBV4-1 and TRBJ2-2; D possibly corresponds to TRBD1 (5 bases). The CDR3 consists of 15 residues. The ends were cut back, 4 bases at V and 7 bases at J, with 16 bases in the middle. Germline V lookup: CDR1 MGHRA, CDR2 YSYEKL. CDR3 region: CASSPREIRNGELFF. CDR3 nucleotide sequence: TGCGCCAGCAGCCCCAGGGAAATTAGGAACGGGGAGCTGTTTTTT.

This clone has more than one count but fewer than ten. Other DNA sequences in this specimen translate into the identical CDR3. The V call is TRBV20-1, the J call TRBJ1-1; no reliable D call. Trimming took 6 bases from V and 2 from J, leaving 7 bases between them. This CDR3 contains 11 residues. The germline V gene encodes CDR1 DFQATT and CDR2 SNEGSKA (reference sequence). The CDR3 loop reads CSARRNTEAFF. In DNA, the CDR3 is TGCAGTGCCAGAAGAAACACTGAAGCTTTCTTT.

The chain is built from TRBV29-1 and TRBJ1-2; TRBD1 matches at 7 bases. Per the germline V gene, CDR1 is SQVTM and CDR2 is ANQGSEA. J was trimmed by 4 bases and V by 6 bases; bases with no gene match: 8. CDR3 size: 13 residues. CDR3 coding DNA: TGCAGCGTCCGACAGGGAGGCGGCTATGGCTACACCTTC. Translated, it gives CSVRQGGGYGYTF.

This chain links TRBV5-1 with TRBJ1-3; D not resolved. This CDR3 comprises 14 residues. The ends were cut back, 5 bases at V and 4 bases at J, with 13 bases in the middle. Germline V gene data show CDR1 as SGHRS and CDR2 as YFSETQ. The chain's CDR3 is CASRKQPTGNTIYF. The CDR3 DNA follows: TGCGCCAGCAGGAAGCAGCCGACAGGAAACACCATATATTTT.

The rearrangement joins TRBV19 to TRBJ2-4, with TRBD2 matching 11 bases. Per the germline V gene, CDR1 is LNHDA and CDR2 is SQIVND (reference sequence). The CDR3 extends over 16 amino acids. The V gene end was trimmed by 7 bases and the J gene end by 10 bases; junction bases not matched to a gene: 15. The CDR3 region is CASMADLAGGGGIQYF. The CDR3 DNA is TGTGCCAGTATGGCGGATCTAGCGGGAGGCGGGGGGATTCAGTACTTC.

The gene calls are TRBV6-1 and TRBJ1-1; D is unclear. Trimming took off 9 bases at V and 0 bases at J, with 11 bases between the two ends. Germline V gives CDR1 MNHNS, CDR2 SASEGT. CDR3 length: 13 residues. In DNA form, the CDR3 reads TGTGCCAGTACGACTTTTATGAACACTGAAGCTTTCTTT. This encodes CASTTFMNTEAFF.

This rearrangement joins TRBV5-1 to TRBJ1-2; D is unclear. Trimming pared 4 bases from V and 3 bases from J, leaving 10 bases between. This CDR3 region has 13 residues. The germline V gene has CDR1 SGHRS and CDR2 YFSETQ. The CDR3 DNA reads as TGCGCCAGCAGCGATCCCGGGGACTATGGCTACACCTTC. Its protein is CASSDPGDYGYTF.

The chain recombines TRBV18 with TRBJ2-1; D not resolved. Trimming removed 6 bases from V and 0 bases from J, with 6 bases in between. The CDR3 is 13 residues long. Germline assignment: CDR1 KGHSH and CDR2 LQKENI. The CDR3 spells CASSPSSYNEQFF. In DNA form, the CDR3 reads TGTGCCAGCTCTCCTAGCTCCTACAATGAGCAGTTCTTC.

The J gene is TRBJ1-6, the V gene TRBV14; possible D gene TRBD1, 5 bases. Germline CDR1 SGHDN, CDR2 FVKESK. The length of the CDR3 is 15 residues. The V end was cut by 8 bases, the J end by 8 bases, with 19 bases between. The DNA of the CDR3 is TGTGCCAGCTCACCAAGGATTGGGGGATATTCACCCCTCCACTTT. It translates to CASSPRIGGYSPLHF.

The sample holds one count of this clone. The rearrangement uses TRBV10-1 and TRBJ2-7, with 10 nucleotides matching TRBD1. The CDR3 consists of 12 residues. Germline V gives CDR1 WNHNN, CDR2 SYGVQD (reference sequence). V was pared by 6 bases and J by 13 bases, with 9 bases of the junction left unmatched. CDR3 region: CASSRDRGRVYF. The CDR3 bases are TGCGCCAGCAGCCGGGACAGGGGCCGCGTTTACTTC.

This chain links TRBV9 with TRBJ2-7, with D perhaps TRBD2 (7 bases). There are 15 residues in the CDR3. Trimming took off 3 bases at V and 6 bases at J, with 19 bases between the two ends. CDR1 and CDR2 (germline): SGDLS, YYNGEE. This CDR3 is CASSAAFGGAVEQYF. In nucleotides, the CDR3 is TGTGCCAGCAGCGCTGCCTTTGGGGGGGCGGTCGAGCAGTACTTC.

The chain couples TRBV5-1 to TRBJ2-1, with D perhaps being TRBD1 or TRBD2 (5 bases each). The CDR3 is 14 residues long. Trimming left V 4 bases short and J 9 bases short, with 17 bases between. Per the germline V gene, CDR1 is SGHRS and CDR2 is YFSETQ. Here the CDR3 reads CASSRGTWDGEQFF. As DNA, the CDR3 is TGCGCCAGCAGCCGAGGGACCTGGGACGGTGAGCAGTTCTTC.

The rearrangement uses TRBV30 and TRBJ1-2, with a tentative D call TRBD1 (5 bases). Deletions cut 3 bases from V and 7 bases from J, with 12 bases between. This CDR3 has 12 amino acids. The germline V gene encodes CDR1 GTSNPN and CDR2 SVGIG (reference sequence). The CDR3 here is CAWRPGTLGYTF. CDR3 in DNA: TGTGCCTGGAGACCCGGGACGCTTGGCTACACCTTC.

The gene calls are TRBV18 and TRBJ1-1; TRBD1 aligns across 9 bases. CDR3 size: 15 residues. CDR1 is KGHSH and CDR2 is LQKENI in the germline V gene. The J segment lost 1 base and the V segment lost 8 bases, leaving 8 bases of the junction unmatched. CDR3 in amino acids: CASTQADRGNTEAFF. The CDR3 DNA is TGTGCCAGCACACAAGCGGACAGGGGGAACACTGAAGCTTTCTTT.

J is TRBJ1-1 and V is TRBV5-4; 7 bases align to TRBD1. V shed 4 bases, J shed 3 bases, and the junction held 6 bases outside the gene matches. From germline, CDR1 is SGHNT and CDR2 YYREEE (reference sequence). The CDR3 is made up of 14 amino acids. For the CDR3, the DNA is TGTGCCAGCAGCACCGAACAGGGGCACACTGAAGCTTTCTTT. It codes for CASSTEQGHTEAFF.

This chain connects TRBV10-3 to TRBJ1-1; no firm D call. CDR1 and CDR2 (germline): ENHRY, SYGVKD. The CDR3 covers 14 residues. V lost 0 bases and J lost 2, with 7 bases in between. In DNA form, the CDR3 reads TGTGCCATCAGTGAGTCGGTGGCCAACACTGAAGCTTTCTTT. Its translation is CAISESVANTEAFF.

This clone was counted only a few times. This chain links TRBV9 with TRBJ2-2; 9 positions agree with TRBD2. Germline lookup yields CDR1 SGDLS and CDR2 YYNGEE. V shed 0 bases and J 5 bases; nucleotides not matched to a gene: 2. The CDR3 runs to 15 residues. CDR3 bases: TGTGCCAGCAGCGTAGCGCGGGGGGGTACCGGGGAGCTGTTTTTT. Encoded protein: CASSVARGGTGELFF. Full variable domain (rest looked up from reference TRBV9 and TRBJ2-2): DSGVTQTPKHLITATGQRVTLRCSPRSGDLSVYWYQQSLDQGLQFLIQYYNGEERAKGNILERFSAQQFPDLHSELNLSSLELGDSALYFCASSVARGGTGELFFGEGSRLTVL.